The clone carrying this T cell receptor (beta chain) was recorded a few times. The antigen is not known. The source of the sample is a study of identical twins. Whole-study results and caveats: Out-of-frame alpha sequences common to twins were enriched for low generation probability.

V was cut by 2 bases and J by 4 bases, with 10 bases left in between. Germline values: CDR1 SGHAT, CDR2 FQDESV (reference sequence). The CDR3 has 14 amino acids. Every donor was a healthy Caucasian. The cDNA had a unique molecular identifier and a template-switch universal primer site. TCRdb fed the 5' RACE reads into MiXCR, producing one record per CDR3 protein. The repertoire includes approximately 260,000 distinct CDR3 sequences, about 14% of them detected once, and approximately 8.2% sits in the top ten. The gene calls are TRBV11-1 and TRBJ2-3; tentative D call: TRBD1 (6 bases). This receptor was identified in a woman aged 18-29 years in good health. The sequenced material came from memory (CD45RO+) T cells sorted from blood. The CDR3 DNA reads as TGTGCCAGCAGCTTACAAAACAGGGCAGATACGCAGTATTTT. Protein product: CASSLQNRADTQYF.